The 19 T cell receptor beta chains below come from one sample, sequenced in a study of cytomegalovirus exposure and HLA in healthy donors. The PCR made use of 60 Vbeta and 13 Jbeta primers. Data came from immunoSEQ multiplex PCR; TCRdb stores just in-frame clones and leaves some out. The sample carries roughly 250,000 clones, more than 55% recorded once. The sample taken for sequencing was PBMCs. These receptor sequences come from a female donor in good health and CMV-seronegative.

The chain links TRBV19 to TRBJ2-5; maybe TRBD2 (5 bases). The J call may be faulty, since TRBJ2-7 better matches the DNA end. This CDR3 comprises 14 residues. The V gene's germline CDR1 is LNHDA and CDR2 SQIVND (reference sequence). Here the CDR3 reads CASSIEGRVYEQYF. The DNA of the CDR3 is TGTGCCAGTAGTATCGAAGGGCGGGTCTACGAGCAGTACTTC.

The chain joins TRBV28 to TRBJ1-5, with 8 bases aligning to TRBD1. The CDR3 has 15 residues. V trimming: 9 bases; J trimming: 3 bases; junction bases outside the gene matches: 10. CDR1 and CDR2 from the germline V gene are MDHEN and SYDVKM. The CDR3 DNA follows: TGTGCCAGTAACTACCGGGACAGGCCCAATCAGCCCCAGCATTTT. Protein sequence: CASNYRDRPNQPQHF.

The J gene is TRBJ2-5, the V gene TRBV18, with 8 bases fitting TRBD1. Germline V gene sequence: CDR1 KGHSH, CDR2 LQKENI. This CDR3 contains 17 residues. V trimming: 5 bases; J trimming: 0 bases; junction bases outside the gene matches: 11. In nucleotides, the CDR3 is TGTGCCAGCTCAGAATTCGTCGGACAGGGTTACCAAGAGACCCAGTACTTC. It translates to CASSEFVGQGYQETQYF.

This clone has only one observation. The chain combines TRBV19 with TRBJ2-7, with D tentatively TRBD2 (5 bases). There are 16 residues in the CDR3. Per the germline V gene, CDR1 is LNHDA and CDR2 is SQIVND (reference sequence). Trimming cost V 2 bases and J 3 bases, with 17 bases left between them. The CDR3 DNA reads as TGTGCCAGTAGTATAAACGGGCCGCCGCGGGTCTACGAGCAGTACTTC. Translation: CASSINGPPRVYEQYF.

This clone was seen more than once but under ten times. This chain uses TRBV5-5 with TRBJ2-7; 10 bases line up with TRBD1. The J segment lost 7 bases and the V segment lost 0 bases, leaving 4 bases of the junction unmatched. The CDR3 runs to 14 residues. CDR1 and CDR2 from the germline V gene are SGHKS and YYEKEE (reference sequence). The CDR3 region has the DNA TGTGCCAGCAGCTTGGGGACAGGGGGGGAAGAGCAGTACTTC. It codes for CASSLGTGGEEQYF.

CDR3 nucleotide sequence: TGTGCCAGCAGTTCGGGGAGTCAGCCCCAGCATTTT. It specifies CASSSGSQPQHF. The chain has TRBV27 and TRBJ1-5; no firm D call. V lost 4 bases to trimming and J lost 6 bases, with 7 bases between them. This CDR3 has 12 amino acids. Germline-derived CDR1 and CDR2 are MNHEY and SMNVEV (reference sequence).

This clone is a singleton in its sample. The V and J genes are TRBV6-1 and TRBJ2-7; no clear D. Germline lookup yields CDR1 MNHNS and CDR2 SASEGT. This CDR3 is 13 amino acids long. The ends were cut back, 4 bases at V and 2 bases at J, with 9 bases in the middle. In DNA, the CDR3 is TGTGCCAGCAGTGTTCCCTCTCCCTACGAGCAGTACTTC. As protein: CASSVPSPYEQYF.

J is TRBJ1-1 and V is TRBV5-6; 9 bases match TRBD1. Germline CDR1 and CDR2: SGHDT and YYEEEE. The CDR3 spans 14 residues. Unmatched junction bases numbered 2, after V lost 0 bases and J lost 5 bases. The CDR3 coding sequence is TGTGCCAGCAGCTTGGGACAGGGGGGAACTGAAGCTTTCTTT. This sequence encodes CASSLGQGGTEAFF.

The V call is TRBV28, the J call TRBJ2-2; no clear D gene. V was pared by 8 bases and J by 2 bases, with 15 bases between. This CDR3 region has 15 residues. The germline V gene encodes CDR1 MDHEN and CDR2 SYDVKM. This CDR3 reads CASGFQAKNTGELFF. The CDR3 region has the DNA TGTGCCAGCGGATTTCAGGCCAAAAACACCGGGGAGCTGTTTTTT. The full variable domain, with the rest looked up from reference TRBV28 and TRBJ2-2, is DVKVTQSSRYLVKRTGEKVFLECVQDMDHENMFWYRQDPGLGLRLIYFSYDVKMKEKGDIPEGYSVSREKKERFSLILESASTNQTSMYLCASGFQAKNTGELFFGEGSRLTVL.

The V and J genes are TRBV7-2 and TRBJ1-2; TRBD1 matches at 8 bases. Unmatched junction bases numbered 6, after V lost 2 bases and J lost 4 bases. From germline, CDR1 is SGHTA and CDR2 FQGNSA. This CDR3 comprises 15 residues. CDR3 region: CASSLLAGTGYGYTF. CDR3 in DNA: TGTGCCAGCAGCTTATTGGCAGGGACAGGCTATGGCTACACCTTC.

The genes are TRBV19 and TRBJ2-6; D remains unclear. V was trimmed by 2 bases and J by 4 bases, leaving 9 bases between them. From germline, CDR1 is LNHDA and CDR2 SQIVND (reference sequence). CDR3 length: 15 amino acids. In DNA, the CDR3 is TGTGCCAGTAGTATATTGGGCACAGGGGCCAACGTCCTGACTTTC. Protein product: CASSILGTGANVLTF.

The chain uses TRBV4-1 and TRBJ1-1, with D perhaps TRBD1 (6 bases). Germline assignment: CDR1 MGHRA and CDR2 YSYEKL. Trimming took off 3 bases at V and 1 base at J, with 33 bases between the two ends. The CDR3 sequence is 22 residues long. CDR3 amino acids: CASSHPRSATGGSGQPNTEAFF. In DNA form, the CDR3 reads TGCGCCAGCAGCCACCCTCGTTCGGCCACCGGTGGGTCGGGACAACCGAACACTGAAGCTTTCTTT.

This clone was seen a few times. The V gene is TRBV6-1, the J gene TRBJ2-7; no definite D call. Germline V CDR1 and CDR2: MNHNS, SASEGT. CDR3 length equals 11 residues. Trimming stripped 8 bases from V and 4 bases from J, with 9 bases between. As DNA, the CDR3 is TGTGCCAGCGGAGATCTTTACGAGCAGTACTTC. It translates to CASGDLYEQYF.

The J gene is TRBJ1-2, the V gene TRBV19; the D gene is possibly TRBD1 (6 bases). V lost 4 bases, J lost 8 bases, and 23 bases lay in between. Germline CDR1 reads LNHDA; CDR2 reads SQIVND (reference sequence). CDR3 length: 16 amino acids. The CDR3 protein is CASSTLDSLGSWGYTF. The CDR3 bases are TGTGCCAGTAGTACCTTGGACAGTTTGGGATCTTGGGGCTACACCTTC.

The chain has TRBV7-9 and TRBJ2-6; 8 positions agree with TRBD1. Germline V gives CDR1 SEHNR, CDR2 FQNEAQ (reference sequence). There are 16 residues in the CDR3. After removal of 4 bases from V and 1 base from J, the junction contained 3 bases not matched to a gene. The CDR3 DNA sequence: TGTGCCAGCAGCTCTCAGGGGGCGTCTGGGGCCAACGTCCTGACTTTC. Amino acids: CASSSQGASGANVLTF.

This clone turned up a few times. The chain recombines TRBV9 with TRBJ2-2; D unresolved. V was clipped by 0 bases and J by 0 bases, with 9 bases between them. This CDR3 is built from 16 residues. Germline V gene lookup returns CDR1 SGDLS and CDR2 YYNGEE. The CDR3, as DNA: TGTGCCAGCAGCGTAGTCGTGGGCCCGAACACCGGGGAGCTGTTTTTT. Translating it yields CASSVVVGPNTGELFF.

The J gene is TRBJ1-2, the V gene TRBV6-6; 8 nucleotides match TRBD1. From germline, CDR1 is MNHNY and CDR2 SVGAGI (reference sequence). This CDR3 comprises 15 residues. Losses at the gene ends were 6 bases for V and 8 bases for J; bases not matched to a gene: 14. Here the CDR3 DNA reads TGTGCCAGCAGACTGAGGACAGGGAGTATGAGGGGCTACACCTTC. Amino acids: CASRLRTGSMRGYTF.

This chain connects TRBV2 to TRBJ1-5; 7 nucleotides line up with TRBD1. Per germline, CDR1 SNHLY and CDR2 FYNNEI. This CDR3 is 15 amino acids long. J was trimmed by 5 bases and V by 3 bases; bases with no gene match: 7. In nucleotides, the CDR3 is TGTGCCAGCAGTGAGGCCAGGGGGGATTATCAGCCCCAGCATTTT. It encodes CASSEARGDYQPQHF.

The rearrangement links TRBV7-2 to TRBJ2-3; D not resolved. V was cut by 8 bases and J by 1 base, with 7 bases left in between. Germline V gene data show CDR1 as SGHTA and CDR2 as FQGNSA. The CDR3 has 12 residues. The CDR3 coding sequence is TGTGCCAGCGAACTCCGCACAGATACGCAGTATTTT. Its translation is CASELRTDTQYF.